Listed here are 27 T cell receptor beta chains from one sample, sequenced in a study of T cell repertoires in cytomegalovirus infection. In TCRdb, the reads were re-called with MiXCR into one record per CDR3 protein. This table holds fewer than 300,000 distinct CDR3 sequences, roughly 26% found once. Specimen: PBMCs. The receptor source for this set is a human donor in good health (CMV status not recorded). Some clones in this sample may be carry-over from other donors' samples.

This clonotype was seen a handful of times. The V and J genes are TRBV5-1 and TRBJ2-7, with TRBD2 identical over 10 bases. The CDR3 loop spans 18 amino acids. V shed 0 bases, J shed 3 bases, and the junction held 12 bases outside the gene matches. CDR1 and CDR2 (germline): SGHRS, YFSETQ. CDR3 DNA: TGCGCCAGCAGCTTGGGACTAGCGGGTCCTACTCTCCTCTACGAGCAGTACTTC. Translation gives CASSLGLAGPTLLYEQYF.

This chain uses TRBV10-3 with TRBJ2-2; D might be TRBD2 (6 bases). CDR1 ENHRY and CDR2 SYGVKD come from the germline V gene. Deletions cut 5 bases from V and 5 bases from J, with 9 bases between. CDR3 length equals 13 residues. CDR3 amino acids: CAISFSGTGELFF. The CDR3 DNA follows: TGTGCCATCAGTTTTAGCGGAACCGGGGAGCTGTTTTTT.

This clonotype was counted a few times. The chain uses TRBV20-1 and TRBJ1-1, with D hard to call. The CDR3 has 12 amino acids. Trimming pared 6 bases from V and 1 base from J, leaving 9 bases between. Per germline, CDR1 DFQATT and CDR2 SNEGSKA (reference sequence). This chain's CDR3 is CSAQSWNTEAFF. The CDR3 nucleotides read TGCAGTGCGCAGTCGTGGAACACTGAAGCTTTCTTT.

In its sample, this clonotype was seen many times. The V and J genes are TRBV7-9 and TRBJ2-7, with TRBD2 as a possible D gene (5 bases). The CDR3 covers 13 residues. With 1 base removed from V and 4 bases from J, the gap between germline ends came to 8 bases. CDR1 is SEHNR and CDR2 is FQNEAQ in the germline V gene (reference sequence). For the CDR3, the DNA is TGTGCCAGCAGCTTAGAAAGGGAGTACGAGCAGTACTTC. Translated, it gives CASSLEREYEQYF.

As regards this clonotype: At one of its ends the junction is not consistent with the germline gene, which may arise from a read error. The chain combines TRBV4-1 with TRBJ2-1; D may be TRBD2 (6 bases). CDR1 and CDR2 (germline): MGHRA, YSYEKL. CDR3 length: 16 residues. The CDR3 loop reads CASSKDSAGSYNEQCF. The CDR3 DNA sequence: TGCGCCAGCAGCAAAGATAGCGCGGGAAGCTACAATGAGCAGTGCTTC.

This clonotype was picked up many times. The V call is TRBV7-3, the J call TRBJ2-3; the D call may be TRBD1 or TRBD2 (6 bases each). Germline CDR1 and CDR2: SGHTA and FQGTGA. The CDR3 contains 14 residues. V dropped 2 bases and J dropped 5 bases, with 11 bases sitting between them. In DNA form, the CDR3 reads TGTGCCAGCAGCTTAGAAAGGGGGGAAGATACGCAGTATTTT. Its protein is CASSLERGEDTQYF.

The gene calls are TRBV12-3 or TRBV12-4 and TRBJ2-2; D not certain. The CDR3 extends over 12 amino acids. V dropped 6 bases and J dropped 5 bases, with 7 bases sitting between them. CDR3 residues: CASRTMTGELFF. CDR3 bases: TGTGCCAGCAGGACCATGACCGGGGAGCTGTTTTTT.

This clonotype was recorded many times. The CDR3 here is CASSIEGTSGPNQPQHF. The CDR3 DNA follows: TGTGCCAGCAGTATAGAGGGCACGTCCGGACCCAATCAGCCCCAGCATTTT. The rearrangement links TRBV7-8 to TRBJ1-5; D remains ambiguous. Per the germline V gene, CDR1 is SGHVS and CDR2 is FQNEAQ. This CDR3 is built from 17 residues. Trimming left V 6 bases short and J 3 bases short, with 21 bases between.

The genes are TRBV29-1 and TRBJ2-3; possible D gene TRBD1, 6 bases. The germline V gene has CDR1 SQVTM and CDR2 ANQGSEA. There are 13 residues in the CDR3. V lost 3 bases and J lost 3, with 10 bases in between. The CDR3 loop is CSVDPRGTDTQYF. For the CDR3, the DNA is TGCAGCGTTGACCCCAGGGGTACAGATACGCAGTATTTT.

The chain recombines TRBV12-3 or TRBV12-4 with TRBJ1-2, with D unclear. Trimming took off 5 bases at V and 8 bases at J, with 15 bases between the two ends. The CDR3 consists of 13 residues. CDR3 sequence: CASSKWVSSGYTF. CDR3 coding DNA: TGTGCCAGCAGTAAATGGGTCTCCTCGGGCTACACCTTC.

The V and J genes are TRBV3-1 and TRBJ1-4; unclear D gene. From germline, CDR1 is LGHDT and CDR2 YNNKEL (reference sequence). Trimming took off 1 base at V and 7 bases at J, with 10 bases between the two ends. The CDR3 totals 14 residues. The CDR3 spells CASSQGGTVEKLFF. CDR3 coding DNA: TGTGCCAGCAGCCAAGGAGGAACAGTTGAAAAACTGTTTTTT.

The chain combines TRBV7-2 with TRBJ1-5; 8 positions match TRBD1. The CDR3 has 15 residues. After removal of 4 bases from V and 3 bases from J, the junction contained 5 bases not matched to a gene. Germline loops: CDR1 SGHTA, CDR2 FQGNSA. CDR3 region: CASSWTGSLNQPQHF. The CDR3 coding sequence is TGTGCCAGCAGCTGGACAGGGTCCCTCAATCAGCCCCAGCATTTT.

Note on this clonotype: One end of the junction is discordant with germline, which a read error may explain. This chain joins TRBV19 and TRBJ1-1; tentative D call: TRBD1 (5 bases). CDR3 length: 14 residues. Per germline, CDR1 LNHDA and CDR2 SQIVND (reference sequence). The CDR3 region is CAGSIAGQEAEAFF. Written as DNA, the CDR3 is TGTGCCGGTAGTATAGCAGGGCAAGAGGCTGAAGCTTTCTTT.

This clonotype occurred a few times. This sequence joins TRBV12-3 or TRBV12-4 and TRBJ2-2; D is tentatively TRBD1 or TRBD2 (6 bases each). V lost 4 bases to trimming and J lost 1 base, with 10 bases between them. The length of the CDR3 is 15 residues. The chain's CDR3 is CASSYGGGNTGELFF. CDR3 in DNA: TGTGCCAGCAGTTACGGGGGCGGGAACACCGGGGAGCTGTTTTTT.

The J gene is TRBJ1-1, the V gene TRBV10-3; 12 bases map to TRBD1. The CDR3 is 16 residues long. Losses at the gene ends were 4 bases for V and 5 bases for J; bases not matched to a gene: 8. CDR1 and CDR2 from the germline V gene are ENHRY and SYGVKD. CDR3 protein: CAISGPGQGARTEAFF. In DNA, the CDR3 is TGTGCCATCAGTGGTCCGGGACAGGGGGCTCGGACTGAAGCTTTCTTT.

This clonotype turned up a few times. V is TRBV30 and J is TRBJ2-1; D is perhaps TRBD2 (6 bases). Germline V CDR1 and CDR2: GTSNPN, SVGIG (reference sequence). The CDR3 length is 14 residues. Trimming took off 1 base at V and 4 bases at J, with 11 bases between the two ends. CDR3 sequence: CAWSGDSGYNEQFF. Written as DNA, the CDR3 is TGTGCCTGGAGTGGTGATAGCGGTTACAATGAGCAGTTCTTC.

The sample holds many counts of this clonotype. The chain links TRBV6-1 to TRBJ1-5, with TRBD1 as a possible D gene (5 bases). Germline CDR1 MNHNS, CDR2 SASEGT. The CDR3 length is 15 residues. Trimming removed 0 bases from V and 4 bases from J, with 10 bases in between. Written as DNA, the CDR3 is TGTGCCAGCAGTGAAGCCGGGGGTAGAAATCAGCCCCAGCATTTT. It yields the protein CASSEAGGRNQPQHF.

This clonotype has more than one count but fewer than ten. The chain carries TRBV7-2 and TRBJ2-3; the D is unclear. CDR3 length: 11 residues. Per germline, CDR1 SGHTA and CDR2 FQGNSA. V lost 7 bases and J lost 6, with 8 bases in between. The DNA for the CDR3 is TGTGCCAGCACCCGGACGGATACGCAGTATTTT. Its protein is CASTRTDTQYF.

This clonotype was seen repeatedly, ten times or more. V and J are TRBV7-8 and TRBJ2-7; D assignment may be TRBD1 or TRBD2 (5 bases each). V was shortened by 8 bases and J by 5 bases, with 22 bases between the two germline ends. The CDR3 totals 15 residues. Germline values: CDR1 SGHVS, CDR2 FQNEAQ. The CDR3 is CASHGSGASLDEQYF. DNA of the CDR3: TGTGCCAGCCACGGTTCCGGGGCGTCTCTTGACGAGCAGTACTTC. Variable domain in full (rest from reference TRBV7-8 and TRBJ2-7): GAGVSQSPRYKVAKRGQDVALRCDPISGHVSLFWYQQALGQGPEFLTYFQNEAQLDKSGLPSDRFFAERPEGSVSTLKIQRTQQEDSAVYLCASHGSGASLDEQYFGPGTRLTVT.

This sequence joins TRBV6-2 or TRBV6-3 and TRBJ1-1; 10 nucleotides agree with TRBD1. Trimming at V came to 6 bases and at J to 12 bases, leaving 13 bases not matched to a gene. The CDR3 totals 14 residues. Germline CDR1 and CDR2: MNHEY and SVGEGT. The CDR3: CASSASRDRGFPFF. DNA of the CDR3: TGTGCCAGCAGCGCATCCCGGGACAGGGGATTCCCTTTCTTT.

This clonotype occurred a few times. The CDR3 coding sequence is TGTGCCAGCAGCCCCAACGCCGTACAAAGGTCGGCCTACAATGAGCAGTTCTTC. Its translation is CASSPNAVQRSAYNEQFF. The gene calls are TRBV7-6 and TRBJ2-1, with D uncertain. There are 18 residues in the CDR3. V shed 5 bases and J shed 2 bases, with 22 bases lying between them. Germline CDR1 reads SGHVS; CDR2 reads FNYEAQ.

This clonotype was recorded a few times. DNA for the CDR3: TGTGCCAGCAGCAAGGATCGCCACAGGGGGACCTATGGCTACACCTTC. It yields the protein CASSKDRHRGTYGYTF. V and J are TRBV12-3 or TRBV12-4 and TRBJ1-2; 8 positions agree with TRBD1. This CDR3 has 16 amino acids. The V gene end was trimmed by 6 bases and the J gene end by 4 bases; junction bases not matched to a gene: 13.

This clonotype was picked up a small number of times. The rearrangement uses TRBV5-6 and TRBJ2-3; tentative D call: TRBD2 (7 bases). This CDR3 comprises 17 residues. Trimming took 4 bases from V and 3 from J, leaving 21 bases between them. Germline CDR1 and CDR2: SGHDT and YYEEEE. The CDR3 DNA follows: TGTGCCAGCAGCACTAAAGGGGGGACTACCCGTACAGATACGCAGTATTTT. Translating gives CASSTKGGTTRTDTQYF.

This clonotype was found a few times. The V gene is TRBV29-1, the J gene TRBJ2-5; D gene unclear. Between the trimmed V and J ends, which lost 0 bases and 7 bases, there was a span of 12 bases. CDR1 SQVTM and CDR2 ANQGSEA come from the germline V gene. The CDR3 spans 13 residues. CDR3 protein: CSVEERTTTTQYF. CDR3 nucleotide sequence: TGCAGCGTTGAAGAACGGACCACCACGACCCAGTACTTC.

A few counts support this clonotype. The chain combines TRBV7-2 with TRBJ2-2; no clear D gene. V was cut by 2 bases and J by 1 base, with 5 bases left in between. The CDR3 is 14 amino acids. Germline loops: CDR1 SGHTA, CDR2 FQGNSA. CDR3 nucleotide sequence: TGTGCCAGCAGCTTAAAGTGGAACACCGGGGAGCTGTTTTTT. Encoded protein: CASSLKWNTGELFF.

The table lists this clonotype with a few counts. This chain connects TRBV29-1 to TRBJ2-7; D tentatively fits TRBD1 or TRBD2 (5 bases each). The CDR3 runs 13 residues. CDR1 is SQVTM, CDR2 ANQGSEA, per germline. V was trimmed by 0 bases and J by 5 bases, leaving 11 bases between them. CDR3 amino acids: CSVEDRKGHEQYF. The CDR3 region has the DNA TGCAGCGTTGAAGATCGGAAGGGACACGAGCAGTACTTC.

This clonotype was counted once. The chain has TRBV7-2 and TRBJ1-4, with unresolved D. Germline V gene data show CDR1 as SGHTA and CDR2 as FQGNSA. The CDR3 runs to 15 residues. Deletions cut 0 bases from V and 2 bases from J, with 7 bases between. The CDR3 sequence: CASSLAGSTNEKLFF. CDR3 coding DNA: TGTGCCAGCAGCTTAGCGGGCAGCACTAATGAAAAACTGTTTTTT.